The 20 T cell receptor beta chains presented below share a single source sample, sequenced in a study of T cell changes during pregnancy in multiple sclerosis. The assay was immunoSEQ multiplex PCR, and TCRdb's table has in-frame clones only and misses some. The data contain roughly 110,000 clones, around 90% of them singletons. The material sequenced was peripheral blood, taken after pregnancy. These receptors came from a female donor with multiple sclerosis, enrolled in a pregnancy study.

This clone was counted a few times. The chain employs TRBV6-1 and TRBJ2-7; 11 bases are a match to TRBD1. From germline, CDR1 is MNHNS and CDR2 SASEGT. The CDR3 extends over 15 amino acids. V dropped 6 bases and J dropped 4; count of bases not matched to a gene: 8. The CDR3 DNA is TGTGCCAGCAGGAGGACAGGGGGCGCTGGTTACGAGCAGTACTTC. This encodes CASRRTGGAGYEQYF.

The V gene is TRBV18, the J gene TRBJ2-1, with 10 bases matching TRBD2. This CDR3 contains 16 residues. V lost 2 bases to trimming and J lost 4 bases; unmatched junction nucleotides: 5. The germline V gene encodes CDR1 KGHSH and CDR2 LQKENI. CDR3 nucleotide sequence: TGTGCCAGCTCACCAAGGGCTAGCGGGAGATACAATGAGCAGTTCTTC. Residues: CASSPRASGRYNEQFF.

The chain carries TRBV28 and TRBJ1-5; maybe TRBD1 (6 bases). The CDR3 extends over 13 amino acids. Germline CDR1 is MDHEN and CDR2 is SYDVKM. Trimming removed 4 bases from V and 4 bases from J, with 8 bases in between. In DNA, the CDR3 is TGTGCCAGCAGTTCTACAGGGAATCAGCCCCAGCATTTT. It yields the protein CASSSTGNQPQHF.

The rearrangement links TRBV5-4 to TRBJ2-1; possible D gene TRBD2, 6 bases. V was trimmed by 4 bases and J by 1 base, leaving 15 bases between them. The CDR3 spans 16 residues. Germline V gives CDR1 SGHNT, CDR2 YYREEE (reference sequence). CDR3 DNA: TGTGCCAGCAGCCGTCGGAGGGCCGGGTCCTACAATGAGCAGTTCTTC. Its translation: CASSRRRAGSYNEQFF. The variable domain in full, completed from reference TRBV5-4 and TRBJ2-1, reads ETGVTQSPTHLIKTRGQQVTLRCSSQSGHNTVSWYQQALGQGPQFIFQYYREEENGRGNFPPRFSGLQFPNYSSELNVNALELDDSALYLCASSRRRAGSYNEQFFGPGTRLTVL.

V and J are TRBV18 and TRBJ2-2; 7 bases are shared with TRBD1. The CDR3 length is 17 residues. Germline V gene lookup returns CDR1 KGHSH and CDR2 LQKENI. V shed 3 bases, J shed 4 bases, and the junction held 11 bases outside the gene matches. This CDR3 is CASSPASQGLGTGELFF. The CDR3 nucleotides read TGTGCCAGCTCACCGGCCTCACAGGGGCTCGGCACCGGGGAGCTGTTTTTT.

This clone was observed once. The chain is built from TRBV2 and TRBJ2-7; 12 bases match TRBD1. In germline, CDR1 is SNHLY, CDR2 FYNNEI. The CDR3 spans 17 residues. Germline trimming cut 3 bases from V and 5 bases from J; bases unmatched to any gene: 11. CDR3 residues: CASSDPGGTGGRDEQYF. The CDR3 DNA follows: TGTGCCAGCAGTGATCCGGGGGGGACAGGGGGCCGGGACGAGCAGTACTTC.

The chain combines TRBV2 with TRBJ1-2; TRBD1 is a possible D gene (6 bases). This CDR3 has 12 amino acids. The V end lost 5 bases, the J end lost 7 bases, and 11 bases lay between the germline ends. CDR1 and CDR2 (germline): SNHLY, FYNNEI. The CDR3 region has the DNA TGTGCCAGCAGTACTCAGGGGTTTGGCTACACCTTC. This translates into CASSTQGFGYTF.

This CDR3 is CASRVDGQGGYTF. The CDR3 bases are TGTGCCAGCAGAGTAGATGGACAGGGTGGCTACACCTTC. The rearrangement uses TRBV6-5 and TRBJ1-2; 8 bases fit TRBD1. Germline-derived CDR1 and CDR2 are MNHEY and SVGAGI. Losses at the gene ends were 6 bases for V and 7 bases for J; bases not matched to a gene: 7. This CDR3 region has 13 residues.

Ten or more counts support this clone. The rearrangement uses TRBV2 and TRBJ2-1; TRBD2 matches at 14 bases. Germline CDR1 SNHLY, CDR2 FYNNEI. V dropped 5 bases and J dropped 8; count of bases not matched to a gene: 5. This CDR3 region has 15 residues. CDR3 sequence reads: CASSPTSGRADEQFF. Here the CDR3 DNA reads TGTGCCAGCAGTCCGACTAGCGGGAGGGCCGATGAGCAGTTCTTC. The complete variable domain, with remaining parts taken from reference TRBV2 and TRBJ2-1, reads EPEVTQTPSHQVTQMGQEVILRCVPISNHLYFYWYRQILGQKVEFLVSFYNNEISEKSEIFDDQFSVERPDGSNFTLKIRSTKLEDSAMYFCASSPTSGRADEQFFGPGTRLTVL.

V usage is TRBV5-4 and J usage is TRBJ1-2, with 10 bases that match TRBD1. The junction had 6 bases not matched to a gene; V was cut back by 1 base and J by 6 bases. CDR1 is SGHNT and CDR2 is YYREEE in the germline V gene (reference sequence). The CDR3 covers 15 residues. Here the CDR3 DNA reads TGTGCCAGCAGCTTGCCCGGGACAGGGGAAGATGGCTACACCTTC. This gives the protein CASSLPGTGEDGYTF.

The rearrangement links TRBV5-1 to TRBJ2-7, with a weak D call TRBD1 (5 bases). Germline CDR1 and CDR2: SGHRS and YFSETQ. Trimming shortened V by 0 bases and J by 2 bases, and 12 bases separated the two germline ends. The CDR3 totals 15 residues. DNA of the CDR3: TGCGCCAGCAGCTTGGCGGCAGGGAAGACCTACGAGCAGTACTTC. Translating it yields CASSLAAGKTYEQYF.

This rearrangement joins TRBV5-6 to TRBJ2-3; D may be TRBD2 (5 bases). Germline loops: CDR1 SGHDT, CDR2 YYEEEE. CDR3 length: 12 amino acids. V lost 4 bases and J lost 4, with 7 bases in between. This chain's CDR3 is CASSPSPDTQYF. DNA for the CDR3: TGTGCCAGCAGCCCTAGCCCAGATACGCAGTATTTT.

CDR3 region: CASSPPQGVHEKLFF. The CDR3 DNA sequence: TGTGCCAGCAGTCCCCCACAGGGAGTGCATGAAAAACTGTTTTTT. The chain combines TRBV28 with TRBJ1-4; tentative D call: TRBD1 (6 bases). Germline CDR1 MDHEN, CDR2 SYDVKM. The CDR3 runs to 15 residues. V shed 5 bases and J shed 6 bases, with 16 bases lying between them.

The rearrangement joins TRBV6-5 to TRBJ2-7; TRBD1 agrees at 7 bases. The CDR3 is 14 amino acids. Germline V gives CDR1 MNHEY, CDR2 SVGAGI. J lost 5 bases, V lost 7 bases, and 11 bases had no gene match. CDR3 loop: CASKGAATFDEQYF. The DNA of the CDR3 is TGTGCCAGCAAGGGGGCGGCTACTTTCGACGAGCAGTACTTC.

The chain is built from TRBV29-1 and TRBJ1-2; TRBD1 might be the D (6 bases). Trimming pared 0 bases from V and 3 bases from J, leaving 14 bases between. CDR3 length: 15 amino acids. In germline, CDR1 is SQVTM, CDR2 ANQGSEA. The CDR3 bases are TGCAGCGTTGAAGAAGGAAAAGGGGGGGACTATGGCTACACCTTC. Its translation: CSVEEGKGGDYGYTF.

The chain is built from TRBV10-3 and TRBJ1-1; the D gene is possibly TRBD1 (5 bases). Germline lookup yields CDR1 ENHRY and CDR2 SYGVKD. CDR3 length equals 15 residues. V was cut by 0 bases and J by 10 bases, with 18 bases left in between. The DNA for the CDR3 is TGTGCCATCAGTGAGTCCGGGACGGGGGTACTAGGAGCTTTCTTT. It is translated as CAISESGTGVLGAFF.

This clone was recorded only once. The rearrangement links TRBV2 to TRBJ1-2, with 7 bases fitting TRBD1. The J segment lost 6 bases and the V segment lost 5 bases, leaving 6 bases of the junction unmatched. This CDR3 contains 13 residues. CDR1 is SNHLY, CDR2 FYNNEI, per germline. The CDR3 spells CASSPRQGDGYTF. Written as DNA, the CDR3 is TGTGCCAGCAGTCCCCGACAGGGCGATGGCTACACCTTC.

The sample holds one count of this clone. This chain links TRBV7-2 with TRBJ1-1; D is undetermined. The V and J ends lost 5 bases and 0 bases respectively, with 10 bases between them. Germline V lookup: CDR1 SGHTA, CDR2 FQGNSA. CDR3 length: 14 residues. CDR3: CASSGHALNTEAFF. CDR3 sequence (DNA): TGTGCCAGCAGCGGCCACGCCTTGAACACTGAAGCTTTCTTT.

The chain employs TRBV9 and TRBJ2-7; 10 positions agree with TRBD2. Trimming took 0 bases from V and 4 from J; bases not matched to a gene: 4. CDR1 and CDR2 (germline): SGDLS, YYNGEE. There are 15 residues in the CDR3. The DNA for the CDR3 is TGTGCCAGCAGCGTAGGGTCTAGCGGGAGATACGAGCAGTACTTC. Amino acids: CASSVGSSGRYEQYF.

Here the CDR3 DNA reads TGTGCCTGGACCTCGTGGGGCTCGGATGGCTACACCTTC. This codes for CAWTSWGSDGYTF. The chain has TRBV30 and TRBJ1-2; a weak D match, TRBD1 (5 bases). This CDR3 is 13 amino acids long. V was shortened by 4 bases and J by 6 bases, with 15 bases between the two germline ends. Looked up from germline, CDR1 is GTSNPN and CDR2 is SVGIG (reference sequence). The whole variable domain, remainder taken from reference TRBV30 and TRBJ1-2, is SQTIHQWPATLVQPVGSPLSLECTVEGTSNPNLYWYRQAAGRGLQLLFYSVGIGQISSEVPQNLSASRPQDRQFILSSKKLLLSDSGFYLCAWTSWGSDGYTFGSGTRLTVV.